These 29 T cell receptor beta chains originate from one sample sequenced in a study of T cells in Graves' hyperthyroidism and ophthalmopathy (dated by TCRdb to the late 2010s). The method behind the library was multiplex PCR. Sequencing was performed on an Illumina HiSeq 2000. Amplification of TCR beta CDR3 regions was carried out from RNA transcripts. For the first round of RT-PCR on the TCR CDR3, the HTBI primer set was used together with the Qiagen OneStep RT-PCR kit. TCRdb passed the public sequencing reads through fastp at Q25 and MiXCR, retaining productive beta sequences. Each entry is one CDR3 protein sequence, shown with its most common DNA and genes. Here the sample has a few hundred thousand distinct CDR3 sequences; around 46% occur a single time. The top ten hold around 8% of the sample. Source material: peripheral blood or thyroid tissue (not recorded which). These receptors originate from a woman younger than 30 with Graves' hyperthyroidism.

The genes are TRBV15 and TRBJ2-5; no definite D call. CDR1 and CDR2 from the germline V gene are LNHNV and YYDKDF (reference sequence). This CDR3 contains 13 residues. The V end was cut by 0 bases, the J end by 6 bases, with 8 bases between. The CDR3 sequence: CATSRDIGQTQYF. DNA for the CDR3: TGTGCCACCAGCAGAGATATCGGACAGACCCAGTACTTC.

The chain has TRBV19 and TRBJ2-1; 8 nucleotides align to TRBD1. Germline trimming cut 5 bases from V and 7 bases from J; bases unmatched to any gene: 10. The length of the CDR3 is 15 residues. The germline V gene encodes CDR1 LNHDA and CDR2 SQIVND (reference sequence). The CDR3 loop reads CASSLGGQGGNEQFF. Written as DNA, the CDR3 is TGTGCCAGTAGTTTGGGTGGACAGGGAGGAAATGAGCAGTTCTTC.

As for this clonotype: The CDR3 end shows no conserved phenylalanine or tryptophan, and so a read error is likely. No DNA is shown, since the ends of the CDR3 on it are uncertain; the CDR3 is the one TCRdb lists. The chain combines TRBV10-3 with TRBJ1-3; no DNA check was done on the table's D call, TRBD1. The CDR3 is 8 residues long, counting both termini. Germline V gene data show CDR1 as ENHRY and CDR2 as SYGVKD. CDR3 sequence: CAINRVYY.

This clonotype has ten or more counts. This chain uses TRBV24-1 with TRBJ1-5, with D perhaps TRBD1 (5 bases). Trimming took off 6 bases at V and 0 bases at J, with 8 bases between the two ends. The CDR3 has 14 amino acids. CDR1 KGHDR and CDR2 SFDVKD come from the germline V gene. CDR3 residues: CATSIRGSNQPQHF. Written as DNA, the CDR3 is TGTGCCACCAGTATTAGGGGTAGCAATCAGCCCCAGCATTTT.

This rearrangement joins TRBV4-3 to TRBJ1-5; TRBD1 matches 8 bases. In germline, CDR1 is LGHNA, CDR2 YSLEER. The CDR3 sequence is 17 residues long. V shed 4 bases and J 6 bases; nucleotides not matched to a gene: 14. Here the CDR3 DNA reads TGCGCCAGCAGCCCGTATCCCCCGGGACAGGCGACTCAGCCCCAGCATTTT. This translates into CASSPYPPGQATQPQHF.

The CDR3 DNA is TGTGCCAGCAGTAGCCCCCCGCCCGGCACTGAAGCTTTCTTT. Translated, it gives CASSSPPPGTEAFF. The chain is built from TRBV5-4 and TRBJ1-1; D is unclear. CDR1 is SGHNT, CDR2 YYREEE, per germline (reference sequence). Trimming pared 5 bases from V and 4 bases from J, leaving 15 bases between. This CDR3 contains 14 residues.

V gene TRBV2 combines with J gene TRBJ2-5; TRBD1 agrees at 9 bases. This CDR3 region has 17 residues. CDR1 is SNHLY and CDR2 is FYNNEI in the germline V gene. The V and J ends lost 4 bases and 1 base, in that order; junction bases with no gene match: 10. Written as DNA, the CDR3 is TGTGCCAGCAGTGGGGGGACAGGGAGGGTTCTCCAAGAGACCCAGTACTTC. This gives the protein CASSGGTGRVLQETQYF.

The table lists this clonotype with many counts. The chain has TRBV5-1 and TRBJ2-7; TRBD1 matches 8 bases. This CDR3 contains 16 residues. CDR1 is SGHRS, CDR2 YFSETQ, per germline. V lost 4 bases to trimming and J lost 1 base; unmatched junction nucleotides: 10. CDR3 amino acids: CASSAAPDRASYEQYF. The CDR3 nucleotides read TGCGCCAGCAGCGCCGCCCCGGACAGGGCGTCCTACGAGCAGTACTTC.

Remarks on this clonotype: A much larger clone lies one base from this, so it may be a read error. The gene calls are TRBV9 and TRBJ2-7; perhaps TRBD2 as D (6 bases). Trimming left V 3 bases short and J 7 bases short, with 23 bases between. CDR3 length: 16 amino acids. Germline CDR1 reads SGDLS; CDR2 reads YYNGEE. Here the CDR3 reads CASSAPYSGGEREQYF. The CDR3 nucleotides read TGTGCCAGCAGCGCGCCTTATAGCGGAGGCGAGAGGGAGCAGTACTTC.

V gene TRBV15 combines with J gene TRBJ2-7, with D perhaps TRBD1 or TRBD2 (5 bases each). CDR3 length: 15 residues. The germline V gene has CDR1 LNHNV and CDR2 YYDKDF (reference sequence). V gave up 1 base and J gave up 2 bases, with 12 bases separating them. CDR3 region: CATSRGRDGAYEQYF. CDR3 sequence (DNA): TGTGCCACCAGCAGAGGCCGGGACGGAGCCTACGAGCAGTACTTC.

This clonotype was found many times. V is TRBV19 and J is TRBJ1-6, with D possibly matching TRBD1 (6 bases). Trimming removed 6 bases at V and 9 bases at J, with 15 bases between. Germline V CDR1 and CDR2: LNHDA, SQIVND (reference sequence). There are 14 residues in the CDR3. CDR3 nucleotide sequence: TGTGCCAGTAGCTCCCAAGAGGGGGTTTCACCCCTCCACTTT. It yields the protein CASSSQEGVSPLHF.

This clonotype was found many times. The rearrangement uses TRBV7-9 and TRBJ1-3; D remains unclear. In germline, CDR1 is SEHNR, CDR2 FQNEAQ (reference sequence). This CDR3 contains 14 residues. V lost 7 bases, J lost 0 bases, and 10 bases lay in between. CDR3 nucleotides: TGTGCCAGCACCGATGACAACTCTGGAAACACCATATATTTT. The encoded protein is CASTDDNSGNTIYF.

The sample holds a few counts of this clonotype. This chain joins TRBV12-3 or TRBV12-4 and TRBJ2-3; D is perhaps TRBD2 (6 bases). V was trimmed by 4 bases and J by 3 bases, leaving 14 bases between them. CDR3 size: 15 residues. The CDR3 reads CASSSYSGTTDTQYF. The CDR3 DNA is TGTGCCAGCAGTTCCTATAGCGGAACGACAGATACGCAGTATTTT.

To note about this clonotype: One junction end disagrees with the germline gene, perhaps due to a read error. This chain joins TRBV6-1 and TRBJ1-4, with TRBD1 matching over 7 bases. Germline V lookup: CDR1 MNHNS, CDR2 SASEGT. The CDR3 length is 14 residues. The CDR3 DNA follows: TGTGCCACTCGGATTACAGGGGACCATGAAACACTGTTTTTT. Protein product: CATRITGDHETLFF.

V is TRBV24-1 and J is TRBJ1-5, with unresolved D. Between the trimmed V and J ends, which lost 4 bases and 9 bases, there was a span of 9 bases. Germline V lookup: CDR1 KGHDR, CDR2 SFDVKD. The CDR3 contains 12 residues. CDR3 loop: CATSDPVRPQHF. The CDR3 bases are TGTGCCACCAGTGACCCCGTGCGGCCCCAGCATTTT.

This clonotype was observed many times. This chain uses TRBV7-2 with TRBJ2-7; no reliable D call. Trimming stripped 1 base from V and 2 bases from J, with 9 bases between. The CDR3 runs to 14 residues. In germline, CDR1 is SGHTA, CDR2 FQGNSA. This CDR3 is CASSLDHSPYEQYF. Here the CDR3 DNA reads TGTGCCAGCAGCTTAGATCACTCACCCTACGAGCAGTACTTC.

The V gene is TRBV2, the J gene TRBJ1-5; D remains ambiguous. This CDR3 is built from 10 residues. Per the germline V gene, CDR1 is SNHLY and CDR2 is FYNNEI. Between the trimmed V and J ends, which lost 6 bases and 9 bases, there was a span of 6 bases. CDR3 region: CASRLGPQHF. The CDR3 DNA is TGTGCCAGCAGGCTTGGGCCCCAGCATTTT.

The chain recombines TRBV3-1 with TRBJ2-3, with D unresolved. CDR1 is LGHDT and CDR2 is YNNKEL in the germline V gene (reference sequence). The CDR3 is made up of 11 amino acids. V was shortened by 6 bases and J by 5 bases, with 6 bases between the two germline ends. The CDR3 sequence: CASRLGDTQYF. CDR3 nucleotide sequence: TGTGCCAGCAGATTAGGAGATACGCAGTATTTT.

The CDR3 nucleotides read TGCAGCAGTTGGGGACAAGCAGGCACTGAAGCTTTCTTT. Translation gives CSSWGQAGTEAFF. V is TRBV29-1 and J is TRBJ1-1; D is possibly TRBD1 (6 bases). V lost 8 bases, J lost 4 bases, and 17 bases lay in between. This CDR3 spans 13 amino acids. CDR1 and CDR2 from the germline V gene are SQVTM and ANQGSEA.

V is TRBV20-1 and J is TRBJ2-2; possible D gene TRBD1, 5 bases. The V gene's germline CDR1 is DFQATT and CDR2 SNEGSKA (reference sequence). The length of the CDR3 is 15 residues. Trimming cost V 1 base and J 1 base, with 10 bases left between them. The CDR3 sequence: CSARGARENTGELFF. CDR3 coding DNA: TGCAGTGCTAGAGGGGCCAGGGAGAACACCGGGGAGCTGTTTTTT.

The chain joins TRBV29-1 to TRBJ1-5; 7 positions agree with TRBD1. The CDR3 is 14 residues long. V lost 6 bases, J lost 5 bases, and 10 bases stayed unmatched. Germline V gene lookup returns CDR1 SQVTM and CDR2 ANQGSEA. CDR3 protein: CSVPGQIYDQPQHF. The CDR3 nucleotides are TGCAGCGTCCCGGGACAGATATATGATCAGCCCCAGCATTTT.

About this clonotype: Given the absence of the conserved phenylalanine or tryptophan at the CDR3 end, a read error is likely. No DNA is shown, since the ends of the CDR3 on it are uncertain; the CDR3 is the one TCRdb lists. V and J are TRBV24-1 and TRBJ1-1. Per germline, CDR1 KGHDR and CDR2 SFDVKD. The length of the CDR3 is 10 amino acids, counting both ends. CDR3 loop: CATSARTLNY.

The rearrangement uses TRBV6-2 or TRBV6-3 and TRBJ2-3, with D possibly TRBD1 on 5 matching bases. Trimming removed 4 bases from V and 2 bases from J, with 7 bases in between. The germline V gene encodes CDR1 MNHEY and CDR2 SVGEGT. This CDR3 has 13 residues. CDR3 region: CASSLGDTDTQYF. CDR3 coding DNA: TGTGCCAGCAGTTTAGGGGACACAGATACGCAGTATTTT.

The rearrangement joins TRBV20-1 to TRBJ1-4, with TRBD1 matching over 9 bases. Germline V gene data show CDR1 as DFQATT and CDR2 as SNEGSKA (reference sequence). The CDR3 runs to 14 residues. J gave up 7 bases and V 3 bases, and 6 bases lay outside the gene matches. CDR3 protein: CSASDRGGSEKLFF. DNA of the CDR3: TGCAGTGCTAGTGACAGGGGGGGAAGTGAAAAACTGTTTTTT.

This clonotype was counted ten times or more. The gene calls are TRBV20-1 and TRBJ2-7, with 9 nucleotides matching TRBD1. The germline gives CDR1 DFQATT, CDR2 SNEGSKA (reference sequence). Trimming at V came to 3 bases and at J to 2 bases, leaving 11 bases not matched to a gene. This CDR3 comprises 16 residues. CDR3 sequence reads: CSARALDRGRAYEQYF. The CDR3 bases are TGCAGTGCTAGGGCCCTCGACAGGGGGAGGGCCTACGAGCAGTACTTC.

This clonotype was seen repeatedly, ten times or more. The V gene is TRBV6-5, the J gene TRBJ1-2, with D uncertain. The V end lost 3 bases, the J end lost 0 bases, and 11 bases lay between the germline ends. The CDR3 sequence is 15 residues long. Germline V gene sequence: CDR1 MNHEY, CDR2 SVGAGI. The DNA of the CDR3 is TGTGCCAGCAGTTATTCCAGCCCAACTAACTATGGCTACACCTTC. Translated, it gives CASSYSSPTNYGYTF.

The rearrangement links TRBV18 to TRBJ2-7; the match to TRBD1 covers 10 bases. CDR1 is KGHSH and CDR2 is LQKENI in the germline V gene. Losses at the gene ends were 2 bases for V and 5 bases for J; bases not matched to a gene: 3. CDR3 length: 14 amino acids. The CDR3 sequence is CASSPLGQGNEQYF. CDR3 DNA: TGTGCCAGCTCACCATTGGGACAGGGGAACGAGCAGTACTTC. Using reference TRBV18 and TRBJ2-7 for the parts outside the CDR3, the full variable domain is NAGVMQNPRHLVRRRGQEARLRCSPMKGHSHVYWYRQLPEEGLKFMVYLQKENIIDESGMPKERFSAEFPKEGPSILRIQQVVRGDSAAYFCASSPLGQGNEQYFGPGTRLTVT.

This clonotype was recorded once. The junction departs from the called germline gene at one end, perhaps through a read error. The gene calls are TRBV9 and TRBJ2-7; 9 bases align to TRBD1. This CDR3 has 16 residues. Germline CDR1 reads SGDLS; CDR2 reads YYNGEE. The CDR3, as DNA: TGTGCCAGCAGCCAAGTTGGTTGGACAGGGGATAACGAGCAGTGCTTC. It is translated as CASSQVGWTGDNEQCF.

This clonotype has a handful of counts. This may be a read error: a much more frequent sequence differs by one nucleotide. The chain links TRBV7-2 to TRBJ2-7, with 7 bases that match TRBD1. The CDR3 extends over 12 amino acids. V dropped 8 bases and J dropped 1; count of bases not matched to a gene: 2. Germline V gene data show CDR1 as SGHTA and CDR2 as FQGNSA. CDR3 protein: CASGTVSYEQYF. The DNA for the CDR3 is TGTGCCAGCGGGACAGTTTCCTACGAGCAGTACTTC.